Each of the 5 T cell receptor beta chains below was sequenced from the same sample in a study of cytomegalovirus exposure and HLA in healthy donors. In the PCR, 60 Vbeta and 13 Jbeta primers were used. Profiling relied on immunoSEQ multiplex PCR, and the TCRdb table lists in-frame clones only, not all of them. The table includes some 160,000 clones, around four fifths detected once. Material: PBMCs. The receptors originated from a man in his late teens or twenties in good health and CMV-seronegative.

The chain joins TRBV23-1 to TRBJ2-7; 8 bases align to TRBD2. TRBV23-1 is reported as an ORF; its role is uncertain. J gave up 5 bases and V 0 bases, and 12 bases lay outside the gene matches. This CDR3 comprises 17 residues. CDR3 in amino acids: CASSQSARPGLGDEQYF. The CDR3 DNA is TGCGCCAGCAGTCAATCCGCTCGACCGGGACTAGGGGACGAGCAGTACTTC.

Remarks on this clone: Relative to the germline gene, one junction end is altered; a read error may explain this. V gene TRBV29-1 combines with J gene TRBJ1-3, with 8 nucleotides matching TRBD1. Germline CDR1 SQVTM, CDR2 ANQGSEA. CDR3 length: 12 amino acids. This CDR3 reads CGVGDRSSTIYF. CDR3 bases: TGCGGCGTCGGGGACAGGTCGTCCACCATATATTTT.

This clone appeared a few times. The gene calls are TRBV4-1 and TRBJ2-7, with D maybe TRBD2 (6 bases). Looked up from germline, CDR1 is MGHRA and CDR2 is YSYEKL. The CDR3 length is 16 residues. The V end was cut by 1 base, the J end by 4 bases, with 17 bases between. This CDR3 is CASSQVGGARPYEQYF. Here the CDR3 DNA reads TGCGCCAGCAGCCAAGTTGGAGGGGCCCGGCCATACGAGCAGTACTTC.

The rearrangement uses TRBV5-1 and TRBJ2-2; TRBD2 is a possible D gene (5 bases). Trimming took 0 bases from V and 7 from J, leaving 13 bases between them. CDR1 is SGHRS and CDR2 is YFSETQ in the germline V gene. The CDR3 has 15 residues. The CDR3 is CASSLEGPGVGELFF. In DNA form, the CDR3 reads TGCGCCAGCAGCTTGGAAGGCCCCGGGGTCGGGGAGCTGTTTTTT.

The chain couples TRBV5-4 to TRBJ2-3, with 12 nucleotides matching TRBD1. This CDR3 has 19 residues. Germline CDR1 SGHNT, CDR2 YYREEE (reference sequence). J was trimmed by 2 bases and V by 4 bases; bases with no gene match: 14. The CDR3 nucleotides read TGTGCCAGCAGCATAACGACGGGACAGGGGGCCCCCTACACAGATACGCAGTATTTT. Residues: CASSITTGQGAPYTDTQYF.